One and the same sample provided the 27 T cell receptor beta chains below, sequenced in a study of PD-1 blockade in mismatch repair-deficient tumors (dated by TCRdb to the late 2010s). The library was made by the immunoSEQ multiplex PCR assay. In its TCRdb copy, this immuneACCESS table keeps in-frame sequences only and misses some clones. Where compared with another copy, unresolved V genes explain less than half of these, and the others have no known cause. Within this sample are about 60,000 clones, with about nine tenths of them counted one time only. Approximately 15% of the sample comes from the top ten. The sample was peripheral blood, taken 52 weeks after starting pembrolizumab. The receptors derive from an adult with mismatch repair-deficient cancer.

V is TRBV7-9 and J is TRBJ1-5; tentatively, D is TRBD1 (6 bases). The V and J ends lost 5 bases and 2 bases respectively, with 13 bases between them. Germline V lookup: CDR1 SEHNR, CDR2 FQNEAQ (reference sequence). This CDR3 region has 15 residues. CDR3 sequence (DNA): TGTGCCAGCAGCCTCGGGACATTTGGCAATCAGCCCCAGCATTTT. This sequence encodes CASSLGTFGNQPQHF. Combining the CDR3 with reference TRBV7-9 and TRBJ1-5 gives the whole variable domain DTGVSQNPRHKITKRGQNVTFRCDPISEHNRLYWYRQTLGQGPEFLTYFQNEAQLEKSRLLSDRFSAERPKGSFSTLEIQRTEQGDSAMYLCASSLGTFGNQPQHFGDGTRLSIL.

V gene TRBV6-4 combines with J gene TRBJ2-1, with TRBD2 matching 10 bases. The germline V gene has CDR1 MRHNA and CDR2 SNTAGT. Trimming at V came to 3 bases and at J to 6 bases, leaving 5 bases not matched to a gene. This CDR3 is built from 15 residues. The DNA for the CDR3 is TGTGCCAGCAGTGAATCTAGCGGGAGTCCCAATGAGCAGTTCTTC. It codes for CASSESSGSPNEQFF.

This sequence joins TRBV5-1 and TRBJ1-2, with no clear D. CDR1 SGHRS and CDR2 YFSETQ come from the germline V gene. V dropped 1 base and J dropped 8 bases, with 15 bases sitting between them. The CDR3 sequence is 14 residues long. The DNA of the CDR3 is TGCGCCAGCAGCTTGAGGAGCGGCACGGGAGGCTACACCTTC. Translating it yields CASSLRSGTGGYTF.

This clone was counted a single time. The chain carries TRBV28 and TRBJ2-3; 12 bases line up with TRBD2. CDR1 MDHEN and CDR2 SYDVKM come from the germline V gene. V trimming: 4 bases; J trimming: 2 bases; junction bases outside the gene matches: 4. The CDR3 runs 16 residues. The CDR3 DNA sequence: TGTGCCAGCAGTTCGGGACTAGCGGGTTCCACAGATACGCAGTATTTT. Translated, it gives CASSSGLAGSTDTQYF. The full variable domain, rest sourced from reference TRBV28 and TRBJ2-3, is DVKVTQSSRYLVKRTGEKVFLECVQDMDHENMFWYRQDPGLGLRLIYFSYDVKMKEKGDIPEGYSVSREKKERFSLILESASTNQTSMYLCASSSGLAGSTDTQYFGPGTRLTVL.

The CDR3: CASAMGTSANNEQFF. The CDR3 nucleotides are TGTGCCAGCGCCATGGGGACTAGCGCTAACAATGAGCAGTTCTTC. This rearrangement joins TRBV6-4 to TRBJ2-1, with TRBD2 matching over 10 bases. The J segment lost 5 bases and the V segment lost 8 bases, leaving 9 bases of the junction unmatched. The CDR3 has 15 residues. CDR1 and CDR2 (germline): MRHNA, SNTAGT.

The chain carries TRBV5-4 and TRBJ2-7; D not certain. The germline V gene has CDR1 SGHNT and CDR2 YYREEE (reference sequence). V was cut by 3 bases and J by 7 bases, with 11 bases left in between. The CDR3 totals 12 residues. Written as DNA, the CDR3 is TGTGCCAGCAGCTCAGACGGGCTGGAGCAGTACTTC. It specifies CASSSDGLEQYF.

This clone was observed a single time. This sequence joins TRBV28 and TRBJ2-7; 8 nucleotides line up with TRBD2. CDR1 and CDR2 from the germline V gene are MDHEN and SYDVKM. The CDR3 has 15 amino acids. J lost 3 bases, V lost 5 bases, and 9 bases had no gene match. CDR3 in amino acids: CASSLAGGLHYEQYF. CDR3 DNA: TGTGCCAGCAGTCTTGCGGGGGGACTACACTACGAGCAGTACTTC.

The CDR3 sequence: CASSLGQVTYEQYF. The CDR3 DNA is TGTGCCAGCAGCTTAGGACAGGTAACCTACGAGCAGTACTTC. The rearrangement uses TRBV5-8 and TRBJ2-7, with TRBD1 matching 7 bases. The trim removed 2 bases at V and 2 bases at J, leaving 4 bases unmatched. The CDR3 spans 14 residues. Germline V gene data show CDR1 as SGHTS and CDR2 as YDEGEE.

The chain employs TRBV4-1 and TRBJ2-7, with D possibly being TRBD1 (5 bases). This CDR3 region has 15 residues. Trimming shortened V by 1 base and J by 4 bases, and 14 bases separated the two germline ends. Germline V lookup: CDR1 MGHRA, CDR2 YSYEKL. The CDR3 DNA follows: TGCGCCAGCAGCCAAGGGAACTTCAGGGTTTACGAGCAGTACTTC. Its protein is CASSQGNFRVYEQYF.

DNA of the CDR3: TGTGCCAGCAGCCCAGACAATGAGCAGTTCTTC. Amino acids: CASSPDNEQFF. The chain has TRBV7-4 and TRBJ2-1; D is unclear. The ends were cut back, 5 bases at V and 5 bases at J, with 4 bases in the middle. CDR1 is SGHVT, CDR2 SQSDAQ, per germline. This CDR3 region has 11 residues.

The chain employs TRBV4-1 and TRBJ2-7; 7 bases align to TRBD1. The CDR3 is 14 residues long. Germline CDR1 MGHRA, CDR2 YSYEKL. Trimming cost V 2 bases and J 4 bases; bases outside gene matches: 5. CDR3 nucleotides: TGCGCCAGCAGCCAAACCGGGACAGAATACGAGCAGTACTTC. This gives the protein CASSQTGTEYEQYF.

The V gene is TRBV7-9, the J gene TRBJ1-5; D gene unclear. Trimming removed 4 bases from V and 1 base from J, with 11 bases in between. Per germline, CDR1 SEHNR and CDR2 FQNEAQ (reference sequence). CDR3 length: 15 amino acids. CDR3 protein: CASSSAVTSNQPQHF. The CDR3 DNA follows: TGTGCCAGCAGCTCCGCGGTCACCAGCAATCAGCCCCAGCATTTT.

The rearrangement uses TRBV11-2 and TRBJ2-5; 13 bases match TRBD2. CDR1 is SGHAT, CDR2 FQNNGV, per germline. J was trimmed by 5 bases and V by 4 bases; bases with no gene match: 7. The CDR3 is made up of 16 amino acids. The CDR3 here is CASSSTGTSGEETQYF. The CDR3 DNA reads TGTGCCAGCAGCTCCACCGGGACTAGCGGGGAGGAGACCCAGTACTTC.

Here the CDR3 DNA reads TGTGCCAGCAGCCAAGTTGTGGGACAGGGAGGGGAGACCCAGTACTTC. This codes for CASSQVVGQGGETQYF. The chain employs TRBV4-2 and TRBJ2-5, with TRBD1 matching over 9 bases. Germline CDR1 is LGHNA and CDR2 is YNFKEQ. The CDR3 is 16 amino acids. Unmatched junction bases numbered 8, after V lost 1 base and J lost 5 bases.

The V call is TRBV11-2, the J call TRBJ2-3, with a tentative D call TRBD2 (5 bases). Per germline, CDR1 SGHAT and CDR2 FQNNGV. CDR3 length: 14 residues. Trimming pared 5 bases from V and 14 bases from J, leaving 23 bases between. The CDR3 nucleotides are TGTGCCAGCAGCAGATCCGGCGGGCCTGGAAGGCCGTATTTT. Amino acid sequence: CASSRSGGPGRPYF.

This clone showed up just a few times. The chain recombines TRBV10-1 with TRBJ2-7; no firm D call. Germline V CDR1 and CDR2: WNHNN, SYGVQD (reference sequence). The V end was cut by 3 bases, the J end by 2 bases, with 2 bases between. The CDR3 is 11 residues long. CDR3 coding DNA: TGCGCCAGCAGTGACACCTACGAGCAGTACTTC. Residues: CASSDTYEQYF.

V and J are TRBV5-8 and TRBJ1-1, with D perhaps TRBD1 (5 bases). V was cut by 5 bases and J by 0 bases, with 11 bases left in between. Germline CDR1 reads SGHTS; CDR2 reads YDEGEE. The CDR3 covers 14 residues. CDR3 bases: TGTGCCAGCAGTTACGGACAAATGAACACTGAAGCTTTCTTT. Its protein is CASSYGQMNTEAFF. Full variable domain (missing parts from reference TRBV5-8 and TRBJ1-1): EAGVTQSPTHLIKTRGQQATLRCSPISGHTSVYWYQQALGLGLQFLLWYDEGEERNRGNFPPRFSGRQFPNYSSELNVNALELEDSALYLCASSYGQMNTEAFFGQGTRLTVV.

The genes are TRBV4-1 and TRBJ1-2; 7 nucleotides line up with TRBD1. Germline-derived CDR1 and CDR2 are MGHRA and YSYEKL. The CDR3 runs 13 residues. With V trimmed by 3 bases and J by 6 bases, 4 bases remained unmatched. CDR3 residues: CASSQPQGDGYTF. CDR3 sequence (DNA): TGCGCCAGCAGCCAGCCCCAGGGGGATGGCTACACCTTC.

The chain uses TRBV4-1 and TRBJ2-5; 8 nucleotides line up with TRBD1. CDR1 MGHRA and CDR2 YSYEKL come from the germline V gene. The CDR3 has 15 residues. V shed 2 bases and J 5 bases; nucleotides not matched to a gene: 7. CDR3 DNA sequence: TGCGCCAGCAGCCAAACCCAGGGGGCGGGGGAGACCCAGTACTTC. As protein: CASSQTQGAGETQYF.

V usage is TRBV28 and J usage is TRBJ2-1, with 8 bases matching TRBD1. V trimming: 1 base; J trimming: 8 bases; junction bases outside the gene matches: 7. The CDR3 contains 15 residues. CDR1 and CDR2 (germline): MDHEN, SYDVKM. The CDR3 loop is CASSLYQGASDEQFF. CDR3 nucleotides: TGTGCCAGCAGTTTATATCAGGGGGCTAGCGATGAGCAGTTCTTC.

The V call is TRBV5-1, the J call TRBJ1-2; D is perhaps TRBD1 (6 bases). The V end lost 3 bases, the J end lost 2 bases, and 11 bases lay between the germline ends. This CDR3 comprises 14 residues. Germline CDR1 is SGHRS and CDR2 is YFSETQ. The CDR3 nucleotides read TGCGCCAGCAGCTCGCCAGACAGGAACTATGGCTACACCTTC. Translated, it gives CASSSPDRNYGYTF.

The chain combines TRBV10-3 with TRBJ1-5; TRBD1 might be the D (5 bases). Germline CDR1 and CDR2: ENHRY and SYGVKD. The CDR3 length is 13 residues. V lost 3 bases and J lost 5, with 8 bases in between. The CDR3 bases are TGTGCCATCAGTGATGTAGGGGATCAGCCCCAGCATTTT. Translation gives CAISDVGDQPQHF.

This sequence joins TRBV30 and TRBJ2-1; no definite D call. CDR3 length: 13 residues. V lost 0 bases and J lost 4, with 7 bases in between. Germline assignment: CDR1 GTSNPN and CDR2 SVGIG (reference sequence). The CDR3 reads CAWSVSRYNEQFF. CDR3 DNA sequence: TGTGCCTGGAGTGTGAGTCGTTACAATGAGCAGTTCTTC.

This clone has just a few counts. The chain combines TRBV6-5 with TRBJ1-5; no definite D call. Deletions cut 5 bases from V and 4 bases from J, with 12 bases between. The CDR3 totals 14 residues. The V gene's germline CDR1 is MNHEY and CDR2 SVGAGI. CDR3: CASSKRGLNQPQHF. CDR3 DNA sequence: TGTGCCAGCAGTAAACGGGGTCTAAATCAGCCCCAGCATTTT.

The chain uses TRBV23-1 and TRBJ1-6; D perhaps matches TRBD1 (6 bases). TRBV23-1 is designated an ORF whose function remains uncertain. This CDR3 has 18 amino acids. V lost 6 bases, J lost 5 bases, and 23 bases lay in between. In DNA form, the CDR3 reads TGCGCCAGCAGACACCGGGACACAGGGTTTTGGAATAATTCACCCCTCCACTTT. Translated, it gives CASRHRDTGFWNNSPLHF.

V usage is TRBV12-2 and J usage is TRBJ2-3; the DNA was not compared with TRBD2, the D call given in the table. TRBV12-2 is shown as a pseudogene. The CDR3 runs to 17 residues. The CDR3 region is CASRLSWSRDPKDTQYF. The DNA for the CDR3 is TGTGCAAGTCGCTTATCTTGGTCGCGGGACCCTAAAGATACGCAGTATTTT.

The chain combines TRBV7-9 with TRBJ2-3; D is perhaps TRBD1 (6 bases). The CDR3 length is 16 residues. The V and J ends lost 2 bases and 2 bases respectively, with 14 bases between them. Looked up from germline, CDR1 is SEHNR and CDR2 is FQNEAQ (reference sequence). CDR3 protein: CASSLSRQEVTDTQYF. The CDR3 region has the DNA TGTGCCAGCAGCTTAAGTCGACAGGAGGTCACAGATACGCAGTATTTT.